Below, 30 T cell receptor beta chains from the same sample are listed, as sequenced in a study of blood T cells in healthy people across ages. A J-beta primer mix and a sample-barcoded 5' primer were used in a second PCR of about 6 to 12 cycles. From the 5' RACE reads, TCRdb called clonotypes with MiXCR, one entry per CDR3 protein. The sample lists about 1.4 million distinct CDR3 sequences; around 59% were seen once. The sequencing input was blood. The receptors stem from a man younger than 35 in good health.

CDR3 protein: CASSEPQGAWETQYF. Here the CDR3 DNA reads TGTGCCAGCAGTGAACCGCAGGGGGCGTGGGAGACCCAGTACTTC. The chain is built from TRBV2 and TRBJ2-5; 8 bases are a match to TRBD1. Unmatched junction bases numbered 7, after V lost 2 bases and J lost 5 bases. The CDR3 is made up of 15 amino acids. Germline-derived CDR1 and CDR2 are SNHLY and FYNNEI.

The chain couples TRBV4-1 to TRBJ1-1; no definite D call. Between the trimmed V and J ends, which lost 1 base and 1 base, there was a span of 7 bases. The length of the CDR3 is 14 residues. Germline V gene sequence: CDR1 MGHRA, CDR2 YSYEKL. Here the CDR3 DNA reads TGCGCCAGCAGCCAAGTCGGCCAGAACACTGAAGCTTTCTTT. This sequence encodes CASSQVGQNTEAFF.

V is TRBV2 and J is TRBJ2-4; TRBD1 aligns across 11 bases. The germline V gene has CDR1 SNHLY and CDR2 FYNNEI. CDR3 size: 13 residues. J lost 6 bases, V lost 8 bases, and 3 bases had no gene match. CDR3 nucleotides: TGTGCCAGCGTGGACAGGGGGCGAAACATTCAGTACTTC. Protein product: CASVDRGRNIQYF.

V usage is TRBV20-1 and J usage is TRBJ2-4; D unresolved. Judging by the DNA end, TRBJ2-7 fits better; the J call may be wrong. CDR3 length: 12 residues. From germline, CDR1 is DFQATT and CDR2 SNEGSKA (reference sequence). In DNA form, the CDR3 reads TGCAGTGCTAGCTACACAACCTACGAGCAGTACTTC. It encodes CSASYTTYEQYF.

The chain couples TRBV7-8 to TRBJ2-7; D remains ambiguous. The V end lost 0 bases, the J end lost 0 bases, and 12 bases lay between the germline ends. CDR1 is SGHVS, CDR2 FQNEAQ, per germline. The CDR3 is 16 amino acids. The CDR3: CASSLAVGWSSYEQYF. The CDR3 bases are TGTGCCAGCAGCTTAGCGGTCGGGTGGAGCTCCTACGAGCAGTACTTC.

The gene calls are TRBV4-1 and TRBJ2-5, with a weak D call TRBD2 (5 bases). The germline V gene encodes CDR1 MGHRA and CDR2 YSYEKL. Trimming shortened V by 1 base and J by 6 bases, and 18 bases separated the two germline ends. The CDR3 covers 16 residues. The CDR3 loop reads CASSQVFYGSGKTQYF. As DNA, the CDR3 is TGCGCCAGCAGCCAAGTATTTTACGGCTCGGGGAAGACCCAGTACTTC.

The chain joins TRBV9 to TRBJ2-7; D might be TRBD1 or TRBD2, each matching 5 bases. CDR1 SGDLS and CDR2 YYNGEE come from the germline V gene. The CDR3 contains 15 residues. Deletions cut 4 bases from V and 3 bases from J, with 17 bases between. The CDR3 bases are TGTGCCAGCAGCTCGAGGGGAGAGGGCTACTACGAGCAGTACTTC. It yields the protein CASSSRGEGYYEQYF.

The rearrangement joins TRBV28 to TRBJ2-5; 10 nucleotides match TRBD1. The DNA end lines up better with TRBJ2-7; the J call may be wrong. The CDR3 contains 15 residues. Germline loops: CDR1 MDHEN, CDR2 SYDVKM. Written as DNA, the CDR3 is TGTGCCAGCAGCCCCGCCCTGGGACAGGGGACCGAGCAGTACTTC. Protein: CASSPALGQGTEQYF.

The CDR3 spells CASSLAPSGINEQFF. The CDR3 bases are TGTGCCAGCAGCTTAGCGCCTAGCGGGATCAATGAGCAGTTCTTC. The rearrangement joins TRBV11-2 to TRBJ2-1; 9 nucleotides match TRBD2. V lost 1 base, J lost 6 bases, and 4 bases stayed unmatched. CDR1 is SGHAT, CDR2 FQNNGV, per germline. This CDR3 region has 15 residues. The complete variable domain, with remaining parts taken from reference TRBV11-2 and TRBJ2-1, reads EAGVAQSPRYKIIEKRQSVAFWCNPISGHATLYWYQQILGQGPKLLIQFQNNGVVDDSQLPKDRFSAERLKGVDSTLKIQPAKLEDSAVYLCASSLAPSGINEQFFGPGTRLTVL.

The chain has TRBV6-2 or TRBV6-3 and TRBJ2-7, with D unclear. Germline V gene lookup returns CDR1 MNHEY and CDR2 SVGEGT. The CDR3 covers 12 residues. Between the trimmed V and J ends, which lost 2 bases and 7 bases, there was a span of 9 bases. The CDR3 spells CASSYRYNEQYF. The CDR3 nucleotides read TGTGCCAGCAGTTACAGGTACAATGAGCAGTACTTC.

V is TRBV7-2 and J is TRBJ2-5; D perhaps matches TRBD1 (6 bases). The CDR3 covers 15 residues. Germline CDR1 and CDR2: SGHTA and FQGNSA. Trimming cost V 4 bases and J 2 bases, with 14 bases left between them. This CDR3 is CASSSLTGVQETQYF. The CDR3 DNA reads TGTGCCAGCAGCTCTTTGACAGGCGTACAAGAGACCCAGTACTTC.

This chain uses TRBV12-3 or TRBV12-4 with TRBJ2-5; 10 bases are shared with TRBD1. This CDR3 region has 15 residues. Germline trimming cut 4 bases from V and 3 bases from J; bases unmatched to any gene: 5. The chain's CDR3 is CASSYRDRGEETQYF. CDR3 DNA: TGTGCCAGCAGTTACCGGGACAGGGGCGAAGAGACCCAGTACTTC.

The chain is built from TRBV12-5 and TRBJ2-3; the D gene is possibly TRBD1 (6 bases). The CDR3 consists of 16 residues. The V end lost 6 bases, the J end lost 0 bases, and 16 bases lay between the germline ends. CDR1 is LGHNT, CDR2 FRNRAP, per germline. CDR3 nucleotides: TGTGCTAGTGGATTAGGACAGCCCTCTAGCACAGATACGCAGTATTTT. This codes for CASGLGQPSSTDTQYF.

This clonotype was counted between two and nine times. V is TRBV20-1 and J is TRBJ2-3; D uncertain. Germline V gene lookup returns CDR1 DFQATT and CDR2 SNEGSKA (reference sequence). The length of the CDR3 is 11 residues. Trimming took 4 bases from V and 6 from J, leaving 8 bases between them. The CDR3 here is CSATLADTQYF. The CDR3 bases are TGCAGTGCTACTTTGGCTGATACGCAGTATTTT.

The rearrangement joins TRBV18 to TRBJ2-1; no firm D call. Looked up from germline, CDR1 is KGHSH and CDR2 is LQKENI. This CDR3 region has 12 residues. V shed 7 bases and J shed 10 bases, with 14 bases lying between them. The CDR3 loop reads CASFMSSGEQFF. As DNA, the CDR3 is TGTGCCAGCTTTATGAGTTCTGGAGAGCAGTTCTTC.

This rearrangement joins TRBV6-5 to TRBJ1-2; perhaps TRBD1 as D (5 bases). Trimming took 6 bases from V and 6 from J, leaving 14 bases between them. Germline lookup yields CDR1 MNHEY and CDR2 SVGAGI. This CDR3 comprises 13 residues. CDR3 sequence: CASRTEGTHGYTF. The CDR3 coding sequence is TGTGCCAGCAGGACAGAAGGGACCCATGGCTACACCTTC.

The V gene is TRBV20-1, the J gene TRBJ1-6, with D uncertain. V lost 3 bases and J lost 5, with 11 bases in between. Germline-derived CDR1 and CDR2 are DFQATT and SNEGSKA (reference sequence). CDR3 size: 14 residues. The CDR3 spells CSASSGPDNSPLHF. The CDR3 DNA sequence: TGCAGTGCTAGCTCGGGCCCAGATAATTCACCCCTCCACTTT.

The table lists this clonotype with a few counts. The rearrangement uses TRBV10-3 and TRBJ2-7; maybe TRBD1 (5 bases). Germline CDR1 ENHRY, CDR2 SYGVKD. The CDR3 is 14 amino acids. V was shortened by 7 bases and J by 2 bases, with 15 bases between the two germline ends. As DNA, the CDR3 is TGTGCCATCACCGAGTCAGGGCAGACCTACGAGCAGTACTTC. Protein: CAITESGQTYEQYF.

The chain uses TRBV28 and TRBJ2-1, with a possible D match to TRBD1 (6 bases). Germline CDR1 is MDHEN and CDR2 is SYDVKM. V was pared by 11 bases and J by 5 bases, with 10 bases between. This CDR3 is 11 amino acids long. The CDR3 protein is CAGGANNEQFF. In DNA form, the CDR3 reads TGTGCCGGGGGCGCTAACAATGAGCAGTTCTTC.

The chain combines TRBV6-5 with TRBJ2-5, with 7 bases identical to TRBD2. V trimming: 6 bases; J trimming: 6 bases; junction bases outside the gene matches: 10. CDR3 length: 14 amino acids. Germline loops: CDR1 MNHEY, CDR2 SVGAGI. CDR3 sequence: CASRIAGYAKTQYF. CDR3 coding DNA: TGTGCCAGCAGAATAGCGGGTTACGCTAAGACCCAGTACTTC.

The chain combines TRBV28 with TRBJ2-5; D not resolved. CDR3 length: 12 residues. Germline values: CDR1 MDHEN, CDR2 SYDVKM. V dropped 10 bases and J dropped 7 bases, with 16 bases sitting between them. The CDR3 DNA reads TGTGCCACCCAGACCTATTGGGGGACCCAGTACTTC. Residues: CATQTYWGTQYF. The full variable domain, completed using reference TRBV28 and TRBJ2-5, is DVKVTQSSRYLVKRTGEKVFLECVQDMDHENMFWYRQDPGLGLRLIYFSYDVKMKEKGDIPEGYSVSREKKERFSLILESASTNQTSMYLCATQTYWGTQYFGPGTRLLVL.

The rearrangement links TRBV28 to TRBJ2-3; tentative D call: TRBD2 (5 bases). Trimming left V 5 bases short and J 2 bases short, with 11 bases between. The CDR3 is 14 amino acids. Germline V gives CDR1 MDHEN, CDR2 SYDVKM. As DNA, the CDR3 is TGTGCCAGCAGTACTAGTACTTTCACAGATACGCAGTATTTT. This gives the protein CASSTSTFTDTQYF.

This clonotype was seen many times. CDR3 nucleotide sequence: TGCGCCAGCAGCTTAGCGGGACCTAGCACAGATACGCAGTATTTT. As protein: CASSLAGPSTDTQYF. V gene TRBV5-1 combines with J gene TRBJ2-3; TRBD2 matches 7 bases. The J segment lost 0 bases and the V segment lost 2 bases, leaving 3 bases of the junction unmatched. CDR1 and CDR2 from the germline V gene are SGHRS and YFSETQ. The CDR3 is made up of 15 amino acids.

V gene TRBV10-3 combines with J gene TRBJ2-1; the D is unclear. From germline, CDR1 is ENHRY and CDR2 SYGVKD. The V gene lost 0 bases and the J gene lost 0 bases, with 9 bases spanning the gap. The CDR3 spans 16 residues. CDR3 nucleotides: TGTGCCATCAGTGAGTCGGCAGCGAGCTCCTACAATGAGCAGTTCTTC. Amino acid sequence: CAISESAASSYNEQFF.

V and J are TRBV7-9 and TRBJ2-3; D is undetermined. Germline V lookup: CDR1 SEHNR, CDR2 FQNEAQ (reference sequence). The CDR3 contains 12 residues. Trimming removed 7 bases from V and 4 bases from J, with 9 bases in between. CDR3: CASKLRPDTQYF. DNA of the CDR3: TGTGCCAGCAAATTAAGGCCAGATACGCAGTATTTT.

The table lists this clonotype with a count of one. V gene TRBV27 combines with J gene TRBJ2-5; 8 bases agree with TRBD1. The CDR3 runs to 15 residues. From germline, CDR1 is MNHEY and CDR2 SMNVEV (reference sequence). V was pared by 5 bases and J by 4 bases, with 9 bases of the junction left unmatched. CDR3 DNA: TGTGCCAGCAGTGGACAGGGTGGTCAGTTAGAGACCCAGTACTTC. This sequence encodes CASSGQGGQLETQYF.

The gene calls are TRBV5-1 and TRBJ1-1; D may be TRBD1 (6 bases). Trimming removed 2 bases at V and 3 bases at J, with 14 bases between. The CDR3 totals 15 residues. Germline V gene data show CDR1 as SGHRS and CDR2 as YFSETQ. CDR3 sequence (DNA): TGCGCCAGCAGCTTCGAGCCCAGGGGATACACTGAAGCTTTCTTT. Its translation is CASSFEPRGYTEAFF.

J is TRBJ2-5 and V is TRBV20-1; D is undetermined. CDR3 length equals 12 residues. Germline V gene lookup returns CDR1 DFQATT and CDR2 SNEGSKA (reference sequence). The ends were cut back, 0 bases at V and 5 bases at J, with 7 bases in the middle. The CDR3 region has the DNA TGCAGTGCTAGAGATCGCCGTGAGACCCAGTACTTC. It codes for CSARDRRETQYF.

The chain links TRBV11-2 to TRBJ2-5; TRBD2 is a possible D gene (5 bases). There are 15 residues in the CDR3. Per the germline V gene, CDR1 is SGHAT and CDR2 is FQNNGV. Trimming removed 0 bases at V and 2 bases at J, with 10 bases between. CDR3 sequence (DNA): TGTGCCAGCAGCTTAGAAGGCCGGAGGCAAGAGACCCAGTACTTC. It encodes CASSLEGRRQETQYF.

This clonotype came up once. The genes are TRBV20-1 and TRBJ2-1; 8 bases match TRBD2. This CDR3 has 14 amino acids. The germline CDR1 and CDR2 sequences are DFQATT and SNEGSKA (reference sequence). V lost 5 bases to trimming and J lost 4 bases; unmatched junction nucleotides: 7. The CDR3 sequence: CSAGTSTGYNEQFF. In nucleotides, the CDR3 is TGCAGTGCTGGGACTAGTACGGGGTACAATGAGCAGTTCTTC.